The 23 T cell receptor beta chains given below trace back to one sample, sequenced in a study of T-cell reconstitution after alpha-beta-depleted transplantation in children. Construction of the TCRbeta library involved unique molecular identifiers. MiXCR was run by TCRdb on the PCR reads, yielding one entry per CDR3 protein. The sample records around 18,000 distinct CDR3 sequences, 5.1% being singletons. The input for sequencing was PBMCs, taken before TCRalphabeta/CD19-depleted stem cell transplant. These receptor sequences come from a boy aged 5-17 years with acute lymphoblastic leukemia, due to receive a stem cell transplant.

This clonotype was counted many times. The rearrangement joins TRBV4-1 to TRBJ1-2; D remains unclear. The ends were cut back, 0 bases at V and 2 bases at J, with 19 bases in the middle. Germline V CDR1 and CDR2: MGHRA, YSYEKL. This CDR3 region has 18 residues. CDR3 sequence (DNA): TGCGCCAGCAGCCAAGATCCGCGATCCGCCTTTTTAAACTATGGCTACACCTTC. This translates into CASSQDPRSAFLNYGYTF.

This clonotype was seen repeatedly, ten times or more. The CDR3 coding sequence is TGTGCCAGCAGCCCAGGACAGACTGGCTACACCTTC. Protein: CASSPGQTGYTF. The rearrangement joins TRBV12-3 or TRBV12-4 to TRBJ1-2; possible D gene TRBD1, 6 bases. Trimming took off 6 bases at V and 7 bases at J, with 12 bases between the two ends. This CDR3 region has 12 residues.

This clonotype was seen many times. The chain combines TRBV28 with TRBJ2-7; 11 bases are a match to TRBD1. Germline CDR1 and CDR2: MDHEN and SYDVKM. The CDR3 is made up of 15 amino acids. The V gene end was trimmed by 6 bases and the J gene end by 3 bases; junction bases not matched to a gene: 7. The CDR3 loop is CASSRGQGASYEQYF. In DNA, the CDR3 is TGTGCCAGCAGCCGCGGACAGGGGGCCAGCTACGAGCAGTACTTC.

This clonotype was recorded at least ten times. CDR3 nucleotide sequence: TGTGCCAGCAGCTTAGGACAGCGCCTCACCTATGGCTACACCTTC. Protein product: CASSLGQRLTYGYTF. The genes are TRBV7-2 and TRBJ1-2, with a tentative D call TRBD1 (5 bases). Trimming left V 1 base short and J 4 bases short, with 13 bases between. Germline V gives CDR1 SGHTA, CDR2 FQGNSA. The CDR3 consists of 15 residues.

This clonotype has a count of ten or more. The chain couples TRBV6-2 or TRBV6-3 to TRBJ2-7; 12 positions agree with TRBD2. CDR3 length: 14 residues. Germline V lookup: CDR1 MNHEY, CDR2 SVGEGT. Unmatched junction bases numbered 0, after V lost 2 bases and J lost 4 bases. CDR3 sequence: CASSYGTSGYEQYF. The CDR3 DNA sequence: TGTGCCAGCAGTTACGGGACTAGCGGGTACGAGCAGTACTTC.

This rearrangement joins TRBV6-2 or TRBV6-3 to TRBJ2-3; 10 nucleotides line up with TRBD2. V was pared by 5 bases and J by 3 bases, with 5 bases of the junction left unmatched. The CDR3 totals 15 residues. CDR1 and CDR2 from the germline V gene are MNHEY and SVGEGT. CDR3 sequence: CASSRSGGATDTQYF. In nucleotides, the CDR3 is TGTGCCAGCAGTCGCAGCGGGGGGGCGACAGATACGCAGTATTTT.

This clonotype was counted many times. V usage is TRBV12-3 or TRBV12-4 and J usage is TRBJ2-5, with TRBD1 identical over 7 bases. V was clipped by 2 bases and J by 6 bases; unmatched bases: 6. The CDR3 loop spans 14 amino acids. The CDR3 loop reads CASSLRTGTKTQYF. The CDR3 region has the DNA TGTGCCAGCAGTTTACGGACAGGCACCAAGACCCAGTACTTC.

This clonotype qualifies as medium-sized. The gene calls are TRBV12-3 or TRBV12-4 and TRBJ2-7, with D unclear. The V end lost 7 bases, the J end lost 1 base, and 11 bases lay between the germline ends. The CDR3 runs 13 residues. The CDR3 here is CASTSWGSYEQYF. In nucleotides, the CDR3 is TGTGCCAGCACTTCCTGGGGTTCCTACGAGCAGTACTTC.

This clonotype was seen ten or more times. V is TRBV29-1 and J is TRBJ1-1, with unresolved D. V dropped 7 bases and J dropped 2 bases, with 17 bases sitting between them. The length of the CDR3 is 14 residues. Germline V gene data show CDR1 as SQVTM and CDR2 as ANQGSEA. CDR3 sequence (DNA): TGCAGCGCCGGCGGTGGCTTCCCAAACACTGAAGCTTTCTTT. Translation gives CSAGGGFPNTEAFF. The full variable domain, in which reference TRBV29-1 and TRBJ1-1 provide the parts outside the CDR3, is SAVISQKPSRDICQRGTSLTIQCQVDSQVTMMFWYRQQPGQSLTLIATANQGSEATYESGFVIDKFPISRPNLTFSTLTVSNMSPEDSSIYLCSAGGGFPNTEAFFGQGTRLTVV.

This clonotype has a count of ten or more. This chain connects TRBV5-5 to TRBJ1-5; 7 nucleotides line up with TRBD1. V lost 4 bases to trimming and J lost 2 bases; unmatched junction nucleotides: 9. There are 16 residues in the CDR3. Looked up from germline, CDR1 is SGHKS and CDR2 is YYEKEE (reference sequence). The CDR3 loop reads CASSRGTDEGNQPQHF. The CDR3 DNA sequence: TGTGCCAGCAGCCGCGGGACAGATGAGGGCAATCAGCCCCAGCATTTT.

By proportion, this clonotype is medium-sized. V gene TRBV21-1 combines with J gene TRBJ2-4; the listed D gene, TRBD1, was not tested against the DNA. TRBV21-1 is an annotated pseudogene. There are 14 residues in the CDR3. The CDR3 spells CASTDPTSKNIQYF. CDR3 DNA: TGTGCCAGCACTGACCCGACAAGCAAAAACATTCAGTACTTC.

In this sample, this clonotype turned up many times. The chain is built from TRBV27 and TRBJ2-7, with 9 bases identical to TRBD1. V dropped 3 bases and J dropped 3; count of bases not matched to a gene: 6. CDR1 is MNHEY, CDR2 SMNVEV, per germline (reference sequence). This CDR3 has 15 amino acids. CDR3 nucleotides: TGTGCCAGCAGTTTGACAGGGGGGGGATTCTACGAGCAGTACTTC. Its translation: CASSLTGGGFYEQYF.

This clonotype was detected many times. The chain carries TRBV5-1 and TRBJ1-1; the D is unclear. Germline assignment: CDR1 SGHRS and CDR2 YFSETQ. V lost 2 bases to trimming and J lost 3 bases, with 8 bases between them. CDR3 length: 13 amino acids. Here the CDR3 reads CASSFNGHTEAFF. The CDR3 coding sequence is TGCGCCAGCAGCTTTAACGGTCACACTGAAGCTTTCTTT. Complete variable domain (other parts from reference TRBV5-1 and TRBJ1-1): KAGVTQTPRYLIKTRGQQVTLSCSPISGHRSVSWYQQTPGQGLQFLFEYFSETQRNKGNFPGRFSGRQFSNSRSEMNVSTLELGDSALYLCASSFNGHTEAFFGQGTRLTVV.

Ten or more counts support this clonotype. The chain uses TRBV6-2 or TRBV6-3 and TRBJ2-7; the D gene is possibly TRBD1 (5 bases). The CDR3 runs to 13 residues. CDR1 is MNHEY and CDR2 is SVGEGT in the germline V gene. V was clipped by 6 bases and J by 2 bases, with 11 bases between them. In nucleotides, the CDR3 is TGTGCCAGCAGAGGGGCAGGAACCTACGAGCAGTACTTC. Protein: CASRGAGTYEQYF.

This clonotype was observed at least ten times. The V gene is TRBV11-2, the J gene TRBJ2-3; 15 bases agree with TRBD2. Germline lookup yields CDR1 SGHAT and CDR2 FQNNGV. This CDR3 spans 18 amino acids. Trimming at V came to 5 bases and at J to 0 bases, leaving 6 bases not matched to a gene. DNA of the CDR3: TGTGCCAGCAGCGCAGGACTAGCGGGAGGGCCTAGCACAGATACGCAGTATTTT. Encoded protein: CASSAGLAGGPSTDTQYF.

This clonotype ranks as medium-sized. V and J are TRBV5-5 and TRBJ2-2, with 7 bases matching TRBD1. The V segment lost 4 bases and the J segment 5 bases; nucleotides outside the gene matches: 5. Germline lookup yields CDR1 SGHKS and CDR2 YYEKEE (reference sequence). The CDR3 is 14 amino acids. CDR3 sequence (DNA): TGTGCCAGCAGCCGGGGACAGAGAACCGGGGAGCTGTTTTTT. Residues: CASSRGQRTGELFF.

By share, this clonotype counts as medium-sized. The V gene is TRBV30, the J gene TRBJ2-6; D is unresolved. The length of the CDR3 is 13 residues. The germline gives CDR1 GTSNPN, CDR2 SVGIG (reference sequence). V gave up 8 bases and J gave up 4 bases, with 12 bases separating them. CDR3 nucleotides: TGTGCCGAAACTGGGTTCGGGGCCAACGTCCTGACTTTC. It yields the protein CAETGFGANVLTF.

This clonotype was detected many times. This chain joins TRBV4-3 and TRBJ1-2; TRBD1 aligns across 8 bases. This CDR3 is built from 12 residues. Trimming at V came to 4 bases and at J to 7 bases, leaving 2 bases not matched to a gene. Per germline, CDR1 LGHNA and CDR2 YSLEER. This CDR3 is CASSLGQGGYTF. The CDR3 bases are TGCGCCAGCAGCCTCGGACAGGGTGGCTACACCTTC.

This clonotype was picked up many times. The chain couples TRBV9 to TRBJ2-5, with 12 bases lining up with TRBD2. In germline, CDR1 is SGDLS, CDR2 YYNGEE. This CDR3 is built from 15 residues. The trim removed 5 bases at V and 5 bases at J, leaving 7 bases unmatched. The CDR3 nucleotides are TGTGCCAGCAGTTTATCCCTAGCGGGAGGGGAGACCCAGTACTTC. Its translation is CASSLSLAGGETQYF.

This clonotype was seen many times. The gene calls are TRBV13 and TRBJ1-1; D is perhaps TRBD1 (5 bases). V was cut by 0 bases and J by 0 bases, with 8 bases left in between. Germline V gene lookup returns CDR1 PRHDT and CDR2 FYEKMQ (reference sequence). The CDR3 has 15 amino acids. CDR3 nucleotide sequence: TGTGCCAGCAGCTTAGGGGGGGTCATGAACACTGAAGCTTTCTTT. Its translation: CASSLGGVMNTEAFF.

Relative to its sample, this clonotype is medium-sized. The V gene is TRBV29-1, the J gene TRBJ2-1; D is possibly TRBD1 (6 bases). Germline assignment: CDR1 SQVTM and CDR2 ANQGSEA. The CDR3 has 12 residues. V was pared by 7 bases and J by 5 bases, with 12 bases between. The CDR3 here is CSGSRGNNEQFF. The CDR3 DNA sequence: TGCAGCGGTTCCAGGGGAAACAATGAGCAGTTCTTC.

This clonotype appeared once. The J gene is TRBJ1-2, the V gene TRBV12-3 or TRBV12-4; the D gene is possibly TRBD1 (6 bases). Deletions cut 4 bases from V and 4 bases from J, with 16 bases between. The CDR3 extends over 15 amino acids. This CDR3 is CASSSRQVGSYGYTF. The CDR3 coding sequence is TGTGCCAGCAGTTCACGACAGGTCGGTAGCTATGGCTACACCTTC.

Many counts were recorded for this clonotype. The J gene is TRBJ1-4, the V gene TRBV7-2; 7 bases agree with TRBD1. Germline CDR1 SGHTA, CDR2 FQGNSA. CDR3 length equals 15 residues. J gave up 5 bases and V 1 base, and 4 bases lay outside the gene matches. CDR3 nucleotide sequence: TGTGCCAGCAGCTTAGTCGGGACAGAGAATGAAAAACTGTTTTTT. Protein: CASSLVGTENEKLFF.